This T cell receptor beta chain was profiled in a study of T cell repertoires in cytomegalovirus infection. Study background: CMV epitopes used comprised recently identified HLA-C-restricted ones and well-studied HLA-B-restricted ones. Public TCR beta signatures indicated both CMV infection and matching HLA type.

From the reads, TCRdb called clonotypes with MiXCR, one entry per CDR3 protein. Altogether 600,000 to 700,000 distinct CDR3 sequences are present, roughly 33% being singletons, with the ten largest covering 15% to 20%. The V gene end was trimmed by 5 bases and the J gene end by 4 bases; junction bases not matched to a gene: 2. The CDR3 is 15 amino acids. In germline, CDR1 is SGHTA, CDR2 FQGNSA. This clonotype was detected ten times or more. Its antigen is still unknown. The chain recombines TRBV7-2 with TRBJ2-3, with TRBD2 matching over 14 bases. The specimen was cultured PBMCs, collected from culture after CMV antigen stimulation. The sequence came from a human donor in good health (CMV status not recorded). Some clones in this sample may be carry-over from other donors' samples. CDR3 sequence (DNA): TGTGCCAGCAGCCCGGGACTAGCGGGAGCAGATACGCAGTATTTT. Its protein product is CASSPGLAGADTQYF. Combining the CDR3 with reference TRBV7-2 and TRBJ2-3 gives the whole variable domain GAGVSQSPSNKVTEKGKDVELRCDPISGHTALYWYRQSLGQGLEFLIYFQGNSAPDKSGLPSDRFSAERTGGSVSTLTIQRTQQEDSAVYLCASSPGLAGADTQYFGPGTRLTVL.